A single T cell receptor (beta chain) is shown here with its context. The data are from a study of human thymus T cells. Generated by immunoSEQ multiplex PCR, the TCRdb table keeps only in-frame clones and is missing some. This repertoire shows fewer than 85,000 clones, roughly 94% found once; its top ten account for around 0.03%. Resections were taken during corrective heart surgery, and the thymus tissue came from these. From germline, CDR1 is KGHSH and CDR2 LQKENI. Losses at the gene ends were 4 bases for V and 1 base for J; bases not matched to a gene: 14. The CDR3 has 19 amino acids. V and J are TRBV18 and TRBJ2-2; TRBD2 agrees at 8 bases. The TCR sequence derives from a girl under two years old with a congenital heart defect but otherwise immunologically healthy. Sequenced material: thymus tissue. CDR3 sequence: CASSRGRADSGKNTGELFF. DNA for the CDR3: TGTGCCAGCTCACGAGGCCGGGCAGATAGCGGGAAGAACACCGGGGAGCTGTTTTTT.